The rows below give T cell receptor beta chains drawn from one sample of a study of blood T cells in healthy people across ages. Each CDR3 protein is one row after TCRdb ran MiXCR on the 5' RACE reads. The table includes fewer than 1 million distinct CDR3 sequences, 44% detected once. Sequencing used blood. The receptors originated from a man in his 60s in good health. CDR3s include the opening cysteine and the closing phenylalanine or tryptophan. The order of the fields is V gene, CDR3 length, D gene, clone size, J gene, CDR3 protein, CDR3 DNA. A D gene is named only where the DNA matches it firmly. Not every row has a clone size; where given, it reads once, few, many or a size class.

TRBV27	14	NA	few	TRBJ2-5	CASSATGGVETQYF	TGTGCCAGCAGTGCGACTGGCGGGGTGGAGACCCAGTACTTC
TRBV27	17	NA	few	TRBJ2-6	CASSSPGSPSGANVLTF	TGTGCCAGCAGTTCCCCGGGCAGCCCATCTGGGGCCAACGTCCTGACTTTC
TRBV7-9	14	NA	NA	TRBJ2-1	CASSLANRANEQFF	TGTGCCAGCAGCTTAGCAAACAGGGCCAATGAGCAGTTCTTC
TRBV12-3/TRBV12-4	12	TRBD1	NA	TRBJ1-2	CASILTGGGYTF	TGTGCCAGCATTTTGACAGGGGGCGGCTACACCTTC
TRBV6-5	14	NA	once	TRBJ2-1	CASSYGTKRNEQFF	TGTGCCAGCAGTTACGGGACCAAAAGAAATGAGCAGTTCTTC
TRBV5-5	15	TRBD1	NA	TRBJ2-7	CASSQGTGGSHEQYF	TGTGCCAGCAGCCAAGGGACAGGGGGTTCGCACGAGCAGTACTTC
TRBV12-3/TRBV12-4	15	TRBD1	few	TRBJ1-2	CASSLGQGAYYGYTF	TGTGCCAGCAGTTTAGGACAGGGGGCATACTATGGCTACACCTTC
TRBV6-1	15	NA	NA	TRBJ2-5	CASSELPGYSETQYF	TGTGCCAGCAGTGAATTACCAGGGTATTCAGAGACCCAGTACTTC
TRBV6-5	16	TRBD1	many	TRBJ1-4	CASSSRTGRNGEKLFF	TGTGCCAGCAGTTCTCGGACAGGACGGAATGGAGAAAAACTGTTTTTT
TRBV20-1	14	NA	few	TRBJ2-7	CSARDAGGPWEQYF	TGCAGTGCTAGAGATGCCGGGGGGCCTTGGGAGCAGTACTTC
TRBV29-1	14	TRBD2	NA	TRBJ2-3	CSVIVGGGTDTQYF	TGCAGCGTTATAGTGGGAGGGGGCACAGATACGCAGTATTTT
TRBV7-2	16	NA	NA	TRBJ1-5	CASSLIPVGGNQPQHF	TGTGCCAGCAGCTTAATCCCAGTGGGCGGCAATCAGCCCCAGCATTTT
TRBV5-1	13	NA	NA	TRBJ1-2	CASSLETNYGYTF	TGCGCCAGCAGCTTGGAGACTAACTATGGCTACACCTTC
TRBV10-2	13	NA	NA	TRBJ1-2	CASSPRQSYGYTF	TGCGCCAGCAGCCCCCGACAGTCCTATGGCTACACCTTC
TRBV12-3/TRBV12-4	11	NA	NA	TRBJ2-7	CASSLVAEQYF	TGTGCCAGCAGTCTGGTGGCCGAGCAGTACTTC
TRBV20-1	16	NA	NA	TRBJ2-3	CSARDRNREGTDTQYF	TGCAGTGCTAGAGATCGTAACAGAGAGGGGACAGATACGCAGTATTTT
TRBV3-1	14	NA	NA	TRBJ2-5	CASSQAGGKETQYF	TGTGCCAGCAGCCAAGCGGGGGGCAAAGAGACCCAGTACTTC